A single sample is the source of the 29 T cell receptor beta chains below, sequenced in a study of cytomegalovirus exposure and HLA in healthy donors. A multiplex PCR was run with 60 Vbeta primers and 13 Jbeta primers. The data were produced by immunoSEQ multiplex PCR, yet TCRdb's version contains in-frame clones alone and is incomplete. The sample shows approximately 130,000 clones, less than 80% of them seen only once. The sequenced sample was PBMCs. The receptors stem from a man aged 45-65 years in good health and CMV-seropositive.

This chain uses TRBV27 with TRBJ2-3; no firm D call. Germline V CDR1 and CDR2: MNHEY, SMNVEV (reference sequence). This CDR3 region has 13 residues. V gave up 1 base and J gave up 3 bases, with 5 bases separating them. The chain's CDR3 is CASSLWATDTQYF. For the CDR3, the DNA is TGTGCCAGCAGTTTATGGGCAACAGATACGCAGTATTTT.

The chain uses TRBV10-3 and TRBJ2-3; 11 bases fit TRBD2. The CDR3 has 15 amino acids. The germline CDR1 and CDR2 sequences are ENHRY and SYGVKD. V gave up 7 bases and J gave up 0 bases; unmatched junction bases: 3. CDR3 nucleotide sequence: TGTGCCATCACTAGCGGGGGGTCTAGCACAGATACGCAGTATTTT. Its protein is CAITSGGSSTDTQYF.

A few counts support this clone. The rearrangement joins TRBV7-9 to TRBJ2-7; TRBD1 agrees at 7 bases. The V gene's germline CDR1 is SEHNR and CDR2 FQNEAQ (reference sequence). The CDR3 contains 15 residues. The J segment lost 3 bases and the V segment lost 5 bases, leaving 10 bases of the junction unmatched. The CDR3 bases are TGTGCCAGCAGCAATAGCGACAGGGCCGGCTACGAGCAGTACTTC. Protein: CASSNSDRAGYEQYF.

With regard to this clone: Compared with germline, one end of the junction differs, possibly owing to a read error. The rearrangement links TRBV4-2 to TRBJ2-5, with D perhaps matching TRBD1 (6 bases). Germline CDR1 and CDR2: LGHNA and YNFKEQ. The CDR3 extends over 14 amino acids. DNA of the CDR3: TGTGCCAGCAGCCAAGAATGGGGACAAGCGACCCAGTACTTC. Protein sequence: CASSQEWGQATQYF.

This chain uses TRBV7-9 with TRBJ1-6; 8 positions match TRBD1. The CDR3 length is 14 residues. Losses at the gene ends were 6 bases for V and 10 bases for J; bases not matched to a gene: 8. Germline V gene data show CDR1 as SEHNR and CDR2 as FQNEAQ (reference sequence). The CDR3 coding sequence is TGTGCCAGCAGGCCGACAGGGGACAGATCACCCCTCCACTTT. Protein: CASRPTGDRSPLHF.

Details on this clone: Its ends do not fully match the called genes, so a read error is possible. The chain couples TRBV7-9 to TRBJ2-2; possibly TRBD2 for D (5 bases). Germline V CDR1 and CDR2: SEHNR, FQNEAQ (reference sequence). CDR3 length: 14 residues. CDR3 residues: CASSIDPNTGEPFF. The DNA for the CDR3 is TGTGCCAGCAGCATCGACCCTAACACCGGGGAGCCGTTTTTT.

This clone appeared a few times. The chain links TRBV4-2 to TRBJ2-5; the D gene is possibly TRBD2 (6 bases). Trimming cost V 0 bases and J 4 bases, with 6 bases left between them. The CDR3 spans 13 residues. Germline V lookup: CDR1 LGHNA, CDR2 YNFKEQ. The CDR3: CASSQEGGETQYF. CDR3 sequence (DNA): TGTGCCAGCAGCCAAGAGGGGGGAGAGACCCAGTACTTC.

The chain is built from TRBV11-3 and TRBJ2-1, with a tentative D call TRBD1 (6 bases). Trimming removed 1 base at V and 10 bases at J, with 14 bases between. CDR1 and CDR2 from the germline V gene are SGHNT and YENEEA. The CDR3 is made up of 14 amino acids. CDR3 sequence reads: CASSLGGLGGEQFF. CDR3 nucleotides: TGTGCCAGCAGCTTAGGGGGTCTAGGGGGAGAGCAGTTCTTC. Looking up the rest from reference TRBV11-3 and TRBJ2-1 gives the full variable domain: EAGVVQSPRYKIIEKKQPVAFWCNPISGHNTLYWYLQNLGQGPELLIRYENEEAVDDSQLPKDRFSAERLKGVDSTLKIQPAELGDSAVYLCASSLGGLGGEQFFGPGTRLTVL.

As DNA, the CDR3 is TGTGCCAGTAGTAGAGACAGACAAGAGACCCAGTACTTC. It yields the protein CASSRDRQETQYF. This chain uses TRBV19 with TRBJ2-5, with D tentatively TRBD1 (5 bases). Germline V CDR1 and CDR2: LNHDA, SQIVND (reference sequence). The V and J ends lost 4 bases and 2 bases respectively, with 8 bases between them. This CDR3 is 13 amino acids long.

The chain links TRBV19 to TRBJ1-2; D unclear. This CDR3 region has 13 residues. Germline CDR1 is LNHDA and CDR2 is SQIVND (reference sequence). V was clipped by 6 bases and J by 8 bases, with 16 bases between them. This CDR3 reads CASSRTGGRGYTF. CDR3 sequence (DNA): TGTGCCAGTAGCCGAACGGGTGGGAGGGGCTACACCTTC.

In nucleotides, the CDR3 is TGTGCCAGCAGTGAGTCTCGGACAGGGATTATCTATGGCTACACCTTC. Amino acids: CASSESRTGIIYGYTF. The chain has TRBV6-1 and TRBJ1-2; 8 bases are a match to TRBD1. Germline V lookup: CDR1 MNHNS, CDR2 SASEGT. This CDR3 is 16 amino acids long. After removal of 3 bases from V and 4 bases from J, the junction contained 10 bases not matched to a gene.

This clone was counted a few times. The chain links TRBV6-1 to TRBJ2-1; 9 bases map to TRBD2. CDR1 and CDR2 from the germline V gene are MNHNS and SASEGT. The CDR3 has 18 amino acids. V gave up 2 bases and J gave up 1 base; unmatched junction bases: 9. The CDR3 loop is CASSEIRRGGLSYNEQFF. The CDR3 DNA reads TGTGCCAGCAGTGAAATCCGGCGGGGGGGCTTATCCTACAATGAGCAGTTCTTC.

The V gene is TRBV19, the J gene TRBJ2-7; 7 nucleotides agree with TRBD1. Germline trimming cut 5 bases from V and 5 bases from J; bases unmatched to any gene: 9. The CDR3 extends over 14 amino acids. Germline V CDR1 and CDR2: LNHDA, SQIVND (reference sequence). CDR3 sequence (DNA): TGTGCCAGTAGTCTCGCAGGGGGTACCCACGAGCAGTACTTC. It codes for CASSLAGGTHEQYF.

The CDR3 DNA follows: TGTGCCAGCAGCCCCTTCGTACTAGTGTACGAGCAGTACTTC. Its translation is CASSPFVLVYEQYF. The V call is TRBV7-2, the J call TRBJ2-7, with D perhaps TRBD2 (5 bases). The CDR3 spans 14 residues. Germline values: CDR1 SGHTA, CDR2 FQGNSA. The V end lost 5 bases, the J end lost 4 bases, and 15 bases lay between the germline ends. Using reference TRBV7-2 and TRBJ2-7 for the parts outside the CDR3, the full variable domain is GAGVSQSPSNKVTEKGKDVELRCDPISGHTALYWYRQSLGQGLEFLIYFQGNSAPDKSGLPSDRFSAERTGGSVSTLTIQRTQQEDSAVYLCASSPFVLVYEQYFGPGTRLTVT.

The V and J genes are TRBV5-8 and TRBJ1-4; maybe TRBD1 (5 bases). The ends were cut back, 4 bases at V and 4 bases at J, with 14 bases in the middle. The CDR3 totals 15 residues. Germline assignment: CDR1 SGHTS and CDR2 YDEGEE. This CDR3 is CASSPWTRSNEKLFF. DNA of the CDR3: TGTGCCAGCAGCCCCTGGACAAGGAGTAATGAAAAACTGTTTTTT.

Remarks on this clone: Other DNA sequences from this sample encode an identical CDR3 as well. The chain combines TRBV5-1 with TRBJ2-7, with 9 bases matching TRBD1. Trimming removed 8 bases from V and 3 bases from J; junction bases left unmatched: 9. There are 14 residues in the CDR3. Germline loops: CDR1 SGHRS, CDR2 YFSETQ. CDR3 residues: CASSTGTGIYEQYF. The CDR3 DNA follows: TGCGCCAGTAGCACCGGGACAGGGATCTACGAGCAGTACTTC.

A few counts support this clone. The chain is built from TRBV4-3 and TRBJ2-7; weak D call: TRBD2 (5 bases). Germline V gene sequence: CDR1 LGHNA, CDR2 YSLEER. The length of the CDR3 is 15 residues. V lost 1 base, J lost 2 bases, and 12 bases lay in between. The CDR3 sequence is CASSQGGSPAYEQYF. CDR3 coding DNA: TGCGCCAGCAGCCAAGGTGGGAGTCCTGCCTACGAGCAGTACTTC.

This clone was found many times. The chain employs TRBV6-1 and TRBJ1-1; D not certain. From germline, CDR1 is MNHNS and CDR2 SASEGT. Trimming pared 6 bases from V and 5 bases from J, leaving 13 bases between. CDR3 size: 13 residues. The CDR3 is CASRSSEVTEAFF. The CDR3 region has the DNA TGTGCCAGCAGGTCTTCGGAGGTGACTGAAGCTTTCTTT.

The J gene is TRBJ2-1, the V gene TRBV29-1; 7 bases fit TRBD2. This CDR3 is 14 amino acids long. Trimming took 3 bases from V and 0 from J; bases not matched to a gene: 2. Germline values: CDR1 SQVTM, CDR2 ANQGSEA. CDR3 sequence: CSVEASGSYNEQFF. The CDR3, as DNA: TGCAGCGTTGAGGCTAGCGGCTCCTACAATGAGCAGTTCTTC.

This chain connects TRBV19 to TRBJ2-2; 8 nucleotides line up with TRBD2. The CDR3 extends over 16 amino acids. V lost 3 bases and J lost 7; bases outside the gene matches: 10. CDR1 LNHDA and CDR2 SQIVND come from the germline V gene (reference sequence). As DNA, the CDR3 is TGTGCCAGTAGTATCAAAGCGGGGGCCCTCCTCGGGGAGCTGTTTTTT. It yields the protein CASSIKAGALLGELFF.

For this clone: Other nucleotide sequences from this sample produce the same CDR3. This chain links TRBV10-3 with TRBJ1-2; unclear D gene. Germline assignment: CDR1 ENHRY and CDR2 SYGVKD. Between the trimmed V and J ends, which lost 0 bases and 5 bases, there was a span of 10 bases. There are 14 residues in the CDR3. The CDR3 is CAISESMGGYGYTF. The CDR3 nucleotides are TGTGCCATCAGTGAGTCGATGGGCGGGTATGGCTACACCTTC.

This chain joins TRBV5-1 and TRBJ1-4; 8 nucleotides agree with TRBD1. The CDR3 runs to 16 residues. Germline trimming cut 2 bases from V and 7 bases from J; bases unmatched to any gene: 10. Germline CDR1 is SGHRS and CDR2 is YFSETQ. CDR3 bases: TGCGCCAGCAGCTTCACTCCGGGACAGGCGCCTGAAAAACTGTTTTTT. Translated: CASSFTPGQAPEKLFF.

The chain joins TRBV9 to TRBJ2-1, with 9 bases identical to TRBD2. J was trimmed by 4 bases and V by 4 bases; bases with no gene match: 9. CDR3 length: 16 amino acids. Germline CDR1 SGDLS, CDR2 YYNGEE. The CDR3 DNA follows: TGTGCCAGCAGCACCTTAGCGGGAGCTGGGTACAATGAGCAGTTCTTC. Amino acids: CASSTLAGAGYNEQFF.

The chain carries TRBV29-1 and TRBJ2-5; 8 bases are a match to TRBD1. The CDR3 covers 13 residues. The germline CDR1 and CDR2 sequences are SQVTM and ANQGSEA. Trimming at V came to 7 bases and at J to 5 bases, leaving 9 bases not matched to a gene. The CDR3: CSGAGGILETQYF. CDR3 coding DNA: TGCAGCGGGGCAGGGGGCATTTTGGAGACCCAGTACTTC.

The chain recombines TRBV4-2 with TRBJ2-3, with TRBD2 matching over 13 bases. The CDR3 consists of 17 residues. V lost 1 base and J lost 2; bases outside the gene matches: 3. Germline CDR1 and CDR2: LGHNA and YNFKEQ. The CDR3 DNA reads TGTGCCAGCAGCCAAGGCGGGACTAGCGGGAACACAGATACGCAGTATTTT. Its protein product is CASSQGGTSGNTDTQYF.

This clone turned up a few times. The rearrangement uses TRBV18 and TRBJ2-7, with 10 bases that match TRBD1. J gave up 5 bases and V 2 bases, and 3 bases lay outside the gene matches. Germline assignment: CDR1 KGHSH and CDR2 LQKENI. The CDR3 extends over 14 amino acids. The CDR3 region is CASSPTGTGDEQYF. The DNA for the CDR3 is TGTGCCAGCTCACCAACCGGGACAGGGGACGAGCAGTACTTC.

The J gene is TRBJ1-1, the V gene TRBV6-5; 7 positions match TRBD1. The CDR3 length is 15 residues. Trimming took 6 bases from V and 1 from J; bases not matched to a gene: 8. Per the germline V gene, CDR1 is MNHEY and CDR2 is SVGAGI. The DNA of the CDR3 is TGTGCCAGCAGCCCTCGACAGGGTAGGAACACTGAAGCTTTCTTT. Translation gives CASSPRQGRNTEAFF.

The gene calls are TRBV4-3 and TRBJ2-4, with 10 bases aligning to TRBD1. CDR1 LGHNA and CDR2 YSLEER come from the germline V gene. The J segment lost 8 bases and the V segment lost 0 bases, leaving 4 bases of the junction unmatched. The length of the CDR3 is 15 residues. CDR3 region: CASSQEGTGVYIQYF. In nucleotides, the CDR3 is TGCGCCAGCAGCCAAGAAGGGACAGGGGTGTACATTCAGTACTTC.

In its sample, this clone was seen a few times. The chain has TRBV6-6 and TRBJ1-1; 7 bases map to TRBD1. Germline V gene sequence: CDR1 MNHNY, CDR2 SVGAGI (reference sequence). The CDR3 is 14 residues long. Germline trimming cut 6 bases from V and 2 bases from J; bases unmatched to any gene: 6. This CDR3 is CASRLGTVNTEAFF. Written as DNA, the CDR3 is TGTGCCAGCAGATTGGGGACAGTTAACACTGAAGCTTTCTTT.